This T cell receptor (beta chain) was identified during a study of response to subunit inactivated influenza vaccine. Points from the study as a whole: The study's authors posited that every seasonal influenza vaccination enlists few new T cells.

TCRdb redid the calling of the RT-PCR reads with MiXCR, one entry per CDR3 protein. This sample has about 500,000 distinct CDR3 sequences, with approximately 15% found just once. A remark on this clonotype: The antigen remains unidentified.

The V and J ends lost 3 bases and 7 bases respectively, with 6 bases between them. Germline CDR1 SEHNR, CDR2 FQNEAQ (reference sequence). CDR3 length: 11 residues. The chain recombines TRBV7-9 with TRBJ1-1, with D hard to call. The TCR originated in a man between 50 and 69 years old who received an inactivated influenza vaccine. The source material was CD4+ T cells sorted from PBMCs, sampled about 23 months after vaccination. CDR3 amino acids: CASSFTVEAFF. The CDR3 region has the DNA TGTGCCAGCAGCTTCACGGTTGAAGCTTTCTTT.